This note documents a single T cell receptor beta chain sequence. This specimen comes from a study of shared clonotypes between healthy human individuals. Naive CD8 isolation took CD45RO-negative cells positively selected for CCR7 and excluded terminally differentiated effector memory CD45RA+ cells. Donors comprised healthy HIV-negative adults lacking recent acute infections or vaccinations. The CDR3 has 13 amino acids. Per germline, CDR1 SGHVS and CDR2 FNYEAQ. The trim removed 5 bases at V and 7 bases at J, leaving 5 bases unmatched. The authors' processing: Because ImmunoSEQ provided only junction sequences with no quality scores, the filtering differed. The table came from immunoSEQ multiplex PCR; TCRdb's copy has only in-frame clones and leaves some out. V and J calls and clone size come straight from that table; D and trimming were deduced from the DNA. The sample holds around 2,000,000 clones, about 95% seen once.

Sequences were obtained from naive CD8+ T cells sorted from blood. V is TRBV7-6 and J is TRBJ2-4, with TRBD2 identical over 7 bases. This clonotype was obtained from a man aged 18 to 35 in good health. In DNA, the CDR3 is TGTGCCAGCAGCACTAGCGAGGGTAACATTCAGTACTTC. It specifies CASSTSEGNIQYF.